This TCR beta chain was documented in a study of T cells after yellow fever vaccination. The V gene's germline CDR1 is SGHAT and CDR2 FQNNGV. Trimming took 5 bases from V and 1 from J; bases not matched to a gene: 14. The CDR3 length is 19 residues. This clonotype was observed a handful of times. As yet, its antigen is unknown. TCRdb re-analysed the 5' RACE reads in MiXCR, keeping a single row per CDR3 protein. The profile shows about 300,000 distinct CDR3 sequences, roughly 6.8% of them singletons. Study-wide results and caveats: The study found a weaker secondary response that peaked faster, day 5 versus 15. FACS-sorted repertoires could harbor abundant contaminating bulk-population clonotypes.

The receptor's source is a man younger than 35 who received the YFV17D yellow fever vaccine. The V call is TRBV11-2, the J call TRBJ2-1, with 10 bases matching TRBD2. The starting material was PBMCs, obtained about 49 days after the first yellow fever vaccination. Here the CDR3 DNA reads TGTGCCAGCAGCCATAGAGGACAGGTTAGCGGGGGGTCCTACAATGAGCAGTTCTTC. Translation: CASSHRGQVSGGSYNEQFF.